One sample yielded the 11 T cell receptor beta chains listed below, sequenced in a study of CD8 T cells in Susac syndrome. RNA, at 0.5 to 1 ug, was reverse transcribed with random hexamers. TCRdb reprocessed the immunoSEQ multiplex PCR reads via MiXCR and lists one record per CDR3 protein. In the table there are around 170,000 distinct CDR3 sequences, 94% of which are singletons. Sample: CD4+ T cells from PBMCs. All receptors derive from a human donor with Susac syndrome.

The rearrangement joins TRBV14 to TRBJ1-1, with 8 bases that match TRBD1. V dropped 4 bases and J dropped 5; count of bases not matched to a gene: 3. This CDR3 is 13 amino acids long. CDR1 and CDR2 from the germline V gene are SGHDN and FVKESK. The CDR3 region is CASSRDRRTEAFF. CDR3 nucleotides: TGTGCCAGCAGCCGGGACAGGCGGACTGAAGCTTTCTTT.

This clonotype has just a few counts. The rearrangement links TRBV9 to TRBJ1-2; 11 positions agree with TRBD1. V was pared by 4 bases and J by 8 bases, with 10 bases of the junction left unmatched. This CDR3 region has 15 residues. Germline loops: CDR1 SGDLS, CDR2 YYNGEE. The CDR3 coding sequence is TGTGCCAGCAGCCCCAGGACAGGGGGCGCGGAGGGCTACACCTTC. Protein product: CASSPRTGGAEGYTF.

The chain combines TRBV15 with TRBJ2-3; D may be TRBD1 or TRBD2 (5 bases each). The V end was cut by 5 bases, the J end by 0 bases, with 12 bases between. Germline lookup yields CDR1 LNHNV and CDR2 YYDKDF (reference sequence). CDR3 length equals 15 residues. CDR3 residues: CATSGYRDSTDTQYF. In DNA, the CDR3 is TGTGCCACCAGCGGCTACCGGGACAGCACAGATACGCAGTATTTT.

This clonotype has only one observation. The chain combines TRBV20-1 with TRBJ2-5; no reliable D call. Germline assignment: CDR1 DFQATT and CDR2 SNEGSKA (reference sequence). This CDR3 region has 12 residues. V shed 6 bases and J shed 4 bases, with 12 bases lying between them. The CDR3 reads CSASIVGETQYF. CDR3 coding DNA: TGCAGTGCCTCGATAGTTGGAGAGACCCAGTACTTC.

This chain uses TRBV2 with TRBJ2-7; D gene uncertain. The CDR3 length is 12 residues. Germline V gene data show CDR1 as SNHLY and CDR2 as FYNNEI. V lost 8 bases and J 0 bases, leaving 8 bases between the germline ends. The CDR3 spells CASHGFSYEQYF. Here the CDR3 DNA reads TGTGCCAGCCATGGTTTCTCCTACGAGCAGTACTTC. The whole variable domain, filled in from reference TRBV2 and TRBJ2-7, reads EPEVTQTPSHQVTQMGQEVILRCVPISNHLYFYWYRQILGQKVEFLVSFYNNEISEKSEIFDDQFSVERPDGSNFTLKIRSTKLEDSAMYFCASHGFSYEQYFGPGTRLTVT.

This chain uses TRBV6-5 with TRBJ2-1; D gene unclear. The germline V gene encodes CDR1 MNHEY and CDR2 SVGAGI. The CDR3 consists of 18 residues. V was trimmed by 2 bases and J by 3 bases, leaving 20 bases between them. The CDR3 spells CASSYTTPSVRDYNEQFF. The CDR3 DNA follows: TGTGCCAGCAGTTACACGACGCCATCAGTTCGTGACTACAATGAGCAGTTCTTC.

This chain joins TRBV20-1 and TRBJ1-5; 7 nucleotides agree with TRBD1. The CDR3 sequence is 13 residues long. J lost 3 bases, V lost 4 bases, and 3 bases had no gene match. The germline V gene encodes CDR1 DFQATT and CDR2 SNEGSKA (reference sequence). CDR3 amino acids: CSAIGTDNQPQHF. Written as DNA, the CDR3 is TGCAGTGCTATCGGGACAGACAATCAGCCCCAGCATTTT.

The chain combines TRBV29-1 with TRBJ1-5; 7 bases fit TRBD1. The germline CDR1 and CDR2 sequences are SQVTM and ANQGSEA. The CDR3 length is 14 residues. V shed 4 bases and J 6 bases; nucleotides not matched to a gene: 9. The CDR3 loop is CSVGPQGKGQPQHF. In nucleotides, the CDR3 is TGCAGCGTTGGGCCACAGGGGAAGGGTCAGCCCCAGCATTTT.

This sequence joins TRBV20-1 and TRBJ1-1; 7 nucleotides agree with TRBD1. V was pared by 2 bases and J by 5 bases, with 8 bases of the junction left unmatched. Germline CDR1 and CDR2: DFQATT and SNEGSKA (reference sequence). The CDR3 extends over 14 amino acids. The CDR3 DNA follows: TGCAGTGCTAGAAACCGACAGGGTTGGACTGAAGCTTTCTTT. This translates into CSARNRQGWTEAFF.

The chain uses TRBV20-1 and TRBJ2-3; D call uncertain. The CDR3 contains 14 residues. The V end lost 0 bases, the J end lost 1 base, and 8 bases lay between the germline ends. Germline V gives CDR1 DFQATT, CDR2 SNEGSKA (reference sequence). CDR3 in amino acids: CSARDQRRTDTQYF. In DNA, the CDR3 is TGCAGTGCTAGAGACCAGCGACGCACAGATACGCAGTATTTT.

CDR3 residues: CSARSRVAGKNTQYF. The CDR3 DNA reads TGCAGTGCTAGAAGTAGGGTAGCGGGGAAAAATACGCAGTATTTT. This chain connects TRBV20-1 to TRBJ2-3; 8 bases fit TRBD2. V lost 2 bases to trimming and J lost 7 bases; unmatched junction nucleotides: 11. CDR1 and CDR2 from the germline V gene are DFQATT and SNEGSKA (reference sequence). The CDR3 is 15 residues long.